This T cell receptor beta chain derives from a study of CD8+ T cells in alopecia areata. Study at large: Treated patients were dosed with oral tofacitinib, taking 5 to 10 mg twice daily. General study findings and limits: When scalp samples are sequenced, resident alphabeta T cells of normal skin are also captured.

A remark on this clone: What it recognizes is unknown.

The treatment is: oral pan-JAK inhibitor, 5-10 mg twice daily. Germline lookup yields CDR1 SGHTS and CDR2 YDEGEE. Trimming left V 4 bases short and J 4 bases short, with 9 bases between. CDR3 length: 13 residues. Extracted RNA was reverse transcribed into cDNA, the sequencing template. TCRdb's table, derived via immunoSEQ multiplex PCR, lists solely in-frame clones and lacks some. The sample shows roughly 190,000 clones, roughly 60% of them seen only once. The material was CD4+ T cells sorted from blood, obtained at week 24, from a patient treated with tofacitinib. This rearrangement joins TRBV5-8 to TRBJ1-5, with a tentative D call TRBD1 (6 bases). The TCR was taken from a human donor with alopecia areata. The CDR3 bases are TGTGCCAGCAGCCGAGGGGGGAATCAGCCCCAGCATTTT. Encoded protein: CASSRGGNQPQHF. Full variable domain (rest looked up from reference TRBV5-8 and TRBJ1-5): EAGVTQSPTHLIKTRGQQATLRCSPISGHTSVYWYQQALGLGLQFLLWYDEGEERNRGNFPPRFSGRQFPNYSSELNVNALELEDSALYLCASSRGGNQPQHFGDGTRLSIL.